A single sample gave rise to the 6 T cell receptor beta chains below, sequenced in a study of identical twins. TCRdb called the 5' RACE reads again in MiXCR, with one record for every CDR3 protein. This table has around 340,000 distinct CDR3 sequences, about 9% appearing once. Material: naive T cells sorted from blood. The receptor set was obtained from a woman in her 50s in good health.

This clonotype came up many times. The chain employs TRBV25-1 and TRBJ1-2; D is unresolved. Trimming took off 4 bases at V and 0 bases at J, with 6 bases between the two ends. Germline CDR1 is MGHDK and CDR2 is SYGVNS. The CDR3 extends over 13 amino acids. CDR3 loop: CASSAPANYGYTF. The DNA for the CDR3 is TGTGCCAGCAGTGCTCCAGCTAACTATGGCTACACCTTC.

This clonotype has ten or more counts. The rearrangement joins TRBV4-1 to TRBJ2-5, with D possibly TRBD2 on 6 matching bases. The V and J ends lost 3 bases and 0 bases respectively, with 17 bases between them. Per germline, CDR1 MGHRA and CDR2 YSYEKL. The CDR3 spans 17 residues. CDR3 coding DNA: TGCGCCAGCAGCCAGCTAGCGCAGACTCTTTACCAAGAGACCCAGTACTTC. Translated: CASSQLAQTLYQETQYF.

This clonotype was observed a handful of times. The V gene is TRBV10-3, the J gene TRBJ2-1, with 14 bases that match TRBD2. The CDR3 runs 18 residues. The trim removed 3 bases at V and 3 bases at J, leaving 7 bases unmatched. CDR1 ENHRY and CDR2 SYGVKD come from the germline V gene. For the CDR3, the DNA is TGTGCCATCAGTGACTCCCCGACTAGCGGGAGGGACTACAATGAGCAGTTCTTC. It specifies CAISDSPTSGRDYNEQFF.

The V gene is TRBV6-5, the J gene TRBJ1-1; D is perhaps TRBD1 (6 bases). Trimming cost V 4 bases and J 5 bases, with 8 bases left between them. CDR1 and CDR2 (germline): MNHEY, SVGAGI. The CDR3 contains 12 residues. The CDR3 reads CASSFGQTEAFF. DNA of the CDR3: TGTGCCAGCAGTTTCGGACAGACTGAAGCTTTCTTT.

The chain joins TRBV5-1 to TRBJ1-2, with no clear D. Germline assignment: CDR1 SGHRS and CDR2 YFSETQ. With 3 bases removed from V and 5 bases from J, the gap between germline ends came to 14 bases. This CDR3 has 14 amino acids. CDR3 nucleotide sequence: TGCGCCAGCAGCTACTCGGGAACGGATTATGGCTACACCTTC. Its translation is CASSYSGTDYGYTF.

V and J are TRBV11-3 and TRBJ2-1; 8 nucleotides align to TRBD1. The trim removed 1 base at V and 7 bases at J, leaving 3 bases unmatched. This CDR3 has 14 residues. Germline-derived CDR1 and CDR2 are SGHNT and YENEEA. CDR3 in DNA: TGTGCCAGCAGCTTAGTCGGACAGGGAAATGAGCAGTTCTTC. Translation gives CASSLVGQGNEQFF.